The 2 T cell receptor beta chains reported below all come from one sample, sequenced in a study of shared clonotypes between healthy human individuals. Naive CD8 cells were CD45RO-negative, positively selected for CCR7, excluding terminally differentiated effector memory CD45RA+ cells. Data came from immunoSEQ multiplex PCR; TCRdb stores just in-frame clones and leaves some out. The sample lists approximately 1.9 million clones; just under 95% were seen once. Source material: naive CD8+ T cells from PBMCs. These receptors were collected from a man aged 18 to 30 in good health. Some clones in this sample may be carry-over from other donors' samples.

On this clone: The sample carries other DNA sequences with the same CDR3. The V gene is TRBV7-6, the J gene TRBJ2-7, with D hard to call. The CDR3 runs to 14 residues. The germline V and J ends were trimmed by 1 base and 2 bases, with 9 bases remaining between them. Germline V gene data show CDR1 as SGHVS and CDR2 as FNYEAQ. The CDR3 sequence is CASSLGGSAYEQYF. DNA of the CDR3: TGTGCCAGCAGCTTAGGGGGTTCCGCCTACGAGCAGTACTTC.

The genes are TRBV4-1 and TRBJ2-3; tentative D call: TRBD1 (6 bases). Deletions cut 5 bases from V and 4 bases from J, with 25 bases between. This CDR3 comprises 18 residues. In germline, CDR1 is MGHRA, CDR2 YSYEKL. The CDR3 reads CASSSDAPGTLFSDTQYF. CDR3 DNA: TGCGCCAGCAGCTCCGATGCACCCGGGACACTGTTTTCAGATACGCAGTATTTT.